The clone carrying this TCR beta chain showed up many times. What it binds is unknown. The unsorted libraries were generated from a total of 2 million PBMCs, which had been stored in RNAlater at -80 C. The data originate from a study of neurological immune-mediated disorders. Study outcomes and limitations: Levels of TCR clonal expansion peaked in HTLV-1-associated myelopathy and reached their lowest in multiple sclerosis, under those of healthy controls. None of the CDR3 amino acid sequences of expanded clones recurred across subjects, suggesting private repertoires in all groups.

Synthesis of cDNA was performed by 5'RACE using 10-nucleotide random UMIs. TCRdb independently ran MiXCR on the 5' RACE reads; one entry per CDR3 protein. The table shows under 60,000 distinct CDR3 sequences, with about 23% occurring only once. This CDR3 is built from 15 residues. Germline assignment: CDR1 MGHRA and CDR2 YSYEKL. V was pared by 1 base and J by 0 bases, with 2 bases of the junction left unmatched. The source of this sequence is a woman in her 70s in good health. Sequencing input: PBMCs. V usage is TRBV4-1 and J usage is TRBJ2-7, with 8 bases fitting TRBD1. The DNA of the CDR3 is TGCGCCAGCAGCCAAGCCACAGGGGGCTCCTACGAGCAGTACTTC. It codes for CASSQATGGSYEQYF.